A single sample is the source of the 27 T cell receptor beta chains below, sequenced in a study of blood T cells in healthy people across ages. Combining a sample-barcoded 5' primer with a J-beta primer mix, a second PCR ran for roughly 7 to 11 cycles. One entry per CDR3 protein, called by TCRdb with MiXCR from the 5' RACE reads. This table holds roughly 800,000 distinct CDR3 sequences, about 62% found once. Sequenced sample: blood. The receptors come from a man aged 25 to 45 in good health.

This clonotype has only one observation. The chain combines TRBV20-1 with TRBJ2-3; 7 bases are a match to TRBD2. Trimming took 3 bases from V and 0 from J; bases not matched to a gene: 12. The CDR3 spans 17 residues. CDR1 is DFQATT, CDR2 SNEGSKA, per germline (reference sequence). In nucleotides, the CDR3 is TGCAGTGCTAGTGGCTATGGTAGCGGGTCTAGCACAGATACGCAGTATTTT. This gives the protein CSASGYGSGSSTDTQYF.

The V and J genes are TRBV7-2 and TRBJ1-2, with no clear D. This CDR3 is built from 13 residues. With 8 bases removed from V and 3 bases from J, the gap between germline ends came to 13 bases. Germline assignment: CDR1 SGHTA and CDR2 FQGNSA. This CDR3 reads CASGSDVDYGYTF. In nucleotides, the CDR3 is TGTGCCAGCGGATCTGACGTAGACTATGGCTACACCTTC. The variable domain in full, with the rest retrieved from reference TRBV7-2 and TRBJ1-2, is GAGVSQSPSNKVTEKGKDVELRCDPISGHTALYWYRQSLGQGLEFLIYFQGNSAPDKSGLPSDRFSAERTGGSVSTLTIQRTQQEDSAVYLCASGSDVDYGYTFGSGTRLTVV.

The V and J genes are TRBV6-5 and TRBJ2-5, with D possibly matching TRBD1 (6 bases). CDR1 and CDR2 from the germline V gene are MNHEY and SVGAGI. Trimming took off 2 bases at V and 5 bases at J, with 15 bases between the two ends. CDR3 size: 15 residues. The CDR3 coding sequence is TGTGCCAGCAGTTACAGAGACTCAGGGGAGGAGACCCAGTACTTC. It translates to CASSYRDSGEETQYF.

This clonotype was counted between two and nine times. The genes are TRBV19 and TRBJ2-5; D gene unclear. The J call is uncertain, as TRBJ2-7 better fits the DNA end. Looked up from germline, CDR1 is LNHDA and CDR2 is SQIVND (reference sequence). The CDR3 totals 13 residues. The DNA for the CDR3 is TGTGCCAGTAGTATCGGATTAGGATCCGAGCAGTACTTC. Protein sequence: CASSIGLGSEQYF.

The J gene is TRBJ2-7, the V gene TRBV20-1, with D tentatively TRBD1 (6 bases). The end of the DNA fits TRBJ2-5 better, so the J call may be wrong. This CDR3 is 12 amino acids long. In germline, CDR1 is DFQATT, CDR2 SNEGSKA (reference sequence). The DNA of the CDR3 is TGCAGTGCTAAGGGGGTTGTTGAGACCCAGTACTTC. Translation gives CSAKGVVETQYF.

This CDR3 reads CASEEGRNTEAFF. The CDR3 DNA reads as TGTGCCAGCGAGGAGGGTAGGAACACTGAAGCTTTCTTT. The chain uses TRBV6-1 and TRBJ1-1; D gene unclear. Germline-derived CDR1 and CDR2 are MNHNS and SASEGT. V dropped 8 bases and J dropped 1 base, with 11 bases sitting between them. The CDR3 contains 13 residues.

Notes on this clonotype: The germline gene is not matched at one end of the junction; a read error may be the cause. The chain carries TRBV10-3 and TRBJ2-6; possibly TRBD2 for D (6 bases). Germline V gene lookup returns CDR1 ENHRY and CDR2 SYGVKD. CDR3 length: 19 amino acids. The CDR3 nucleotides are TGTGCCATCAGTGAGAGAGAGTTGGGACTCCCCTCTGGGACCAACGTCCTGACTTTC. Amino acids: CAISERELGLPSGTNVLTF.

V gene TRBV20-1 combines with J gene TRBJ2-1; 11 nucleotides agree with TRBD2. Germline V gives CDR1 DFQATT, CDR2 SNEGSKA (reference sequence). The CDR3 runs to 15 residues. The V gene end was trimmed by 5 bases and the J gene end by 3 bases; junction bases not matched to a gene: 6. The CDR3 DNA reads TGCAGTGCTCTCCGGACTAGCGGGCTCTACAATGAGCAGTTCTTC. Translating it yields CSALRTSGLYNEQFF.

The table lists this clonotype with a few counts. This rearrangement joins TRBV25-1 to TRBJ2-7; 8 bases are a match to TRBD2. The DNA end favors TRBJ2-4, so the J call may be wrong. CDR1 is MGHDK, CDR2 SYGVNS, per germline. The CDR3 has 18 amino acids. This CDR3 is CASSEISGGGTHGNIQYF. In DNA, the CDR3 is TGTGCCAGCAGTGAAATTTCGGGGGGGGGGACTCATGGAAACATTCAGTACTTC.

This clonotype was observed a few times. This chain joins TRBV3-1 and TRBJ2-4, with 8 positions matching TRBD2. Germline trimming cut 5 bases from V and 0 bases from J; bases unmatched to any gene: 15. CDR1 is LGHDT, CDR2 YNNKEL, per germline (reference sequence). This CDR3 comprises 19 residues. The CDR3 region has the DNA TGTGCCAGCAGCTTGGGTGGGCTAGCGGGCATCTTAGCCAAAAACATTCAGTACTTC. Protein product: CASSLGGLAGILAKNIQYF.

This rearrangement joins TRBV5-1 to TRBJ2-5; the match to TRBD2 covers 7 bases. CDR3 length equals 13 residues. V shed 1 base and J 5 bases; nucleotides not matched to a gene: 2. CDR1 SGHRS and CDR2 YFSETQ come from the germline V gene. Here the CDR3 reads CASSLTSAETQYF. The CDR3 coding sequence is TGCGCCAGCAGCTTGACTAGCGCCGAGACCCAGTACTTC.

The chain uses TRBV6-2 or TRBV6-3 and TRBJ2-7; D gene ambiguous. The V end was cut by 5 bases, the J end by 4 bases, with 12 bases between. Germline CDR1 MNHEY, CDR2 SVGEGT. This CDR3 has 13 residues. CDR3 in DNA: TGTGCCAGCAGTGCCGCCGACTTATACGAGCAGTACTTC. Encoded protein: CASSAADLYEQYF.

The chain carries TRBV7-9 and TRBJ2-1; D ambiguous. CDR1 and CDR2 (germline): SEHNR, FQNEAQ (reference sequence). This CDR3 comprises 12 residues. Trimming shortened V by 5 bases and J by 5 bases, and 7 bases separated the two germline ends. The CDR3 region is CASSDGNNEQFF. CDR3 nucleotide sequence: TGTGCCAGCAGCGACGGAAACAATGAGCAGTTCTTC.

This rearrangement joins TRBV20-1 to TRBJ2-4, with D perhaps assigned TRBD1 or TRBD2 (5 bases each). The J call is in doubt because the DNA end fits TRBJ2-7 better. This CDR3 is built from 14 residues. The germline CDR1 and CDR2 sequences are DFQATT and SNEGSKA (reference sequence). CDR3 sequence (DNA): TGCAGTGCTAGAGGGTCGGGGACCCCGTACGAGCAGTACTTC. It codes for CSARGSGTPYEQYF.

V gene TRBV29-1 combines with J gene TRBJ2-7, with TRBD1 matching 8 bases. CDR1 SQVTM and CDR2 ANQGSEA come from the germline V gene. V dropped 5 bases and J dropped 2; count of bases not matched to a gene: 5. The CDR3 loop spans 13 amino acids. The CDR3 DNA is TGCAGCGTTACCGGGACAGGCACCTACGAGCAGTACTTC. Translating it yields CSVTGTGTYEQYF.

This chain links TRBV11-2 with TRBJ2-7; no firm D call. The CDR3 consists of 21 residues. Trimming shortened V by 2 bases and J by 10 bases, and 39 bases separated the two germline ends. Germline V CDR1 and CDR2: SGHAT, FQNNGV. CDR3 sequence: CASSLLGRYTMIQKSPSSQYF. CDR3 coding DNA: TGTGCCAGCAGCTTACTAGGACGTTACACCATGATACAAAAATCCCCATCTTCCCAGTACTTC.

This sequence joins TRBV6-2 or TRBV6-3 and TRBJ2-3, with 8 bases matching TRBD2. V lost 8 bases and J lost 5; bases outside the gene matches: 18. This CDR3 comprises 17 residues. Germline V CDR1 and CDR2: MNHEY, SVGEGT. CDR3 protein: CASAARRSGRRGDTQYF. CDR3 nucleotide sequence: TGTGCCAGCGCCGCGCGTCGGAGCGGGAGACGCGGAGATACGCAGTATTTT.

In nucleotides, the CDR3 is TGTGCCAGCAGTTCTGCCGGGAAAAACTATGGCTACACCTTC. Encoded protein: CASSSAGKNYGYTF. V usage is TRBV12-3 or TRBV12-4 and J usage is TRBJ1-2; D remains unclear. The V end lost 4 bases, the J end lost 2 bases, and 11 bases lay between the germline ends. The CDR3 covers 14 residues.

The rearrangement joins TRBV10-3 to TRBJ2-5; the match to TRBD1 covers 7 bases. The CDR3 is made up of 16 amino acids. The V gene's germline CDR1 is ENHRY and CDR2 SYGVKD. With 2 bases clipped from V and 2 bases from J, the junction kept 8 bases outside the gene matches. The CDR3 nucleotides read TGTGCCATCAGTGAGAAAGACAGGGCTGGACAAGAGACCCAGTACTTC. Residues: CAISEKDRAGQETQYF.

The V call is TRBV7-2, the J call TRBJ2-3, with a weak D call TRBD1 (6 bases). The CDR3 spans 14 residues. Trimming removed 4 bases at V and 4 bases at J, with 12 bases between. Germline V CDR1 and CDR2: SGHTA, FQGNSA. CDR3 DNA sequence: TGTGCCAGCAGCTCCTCGTCAGGGGCAGATACGCAGTATTTT. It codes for CASSSSSGADTQYF.

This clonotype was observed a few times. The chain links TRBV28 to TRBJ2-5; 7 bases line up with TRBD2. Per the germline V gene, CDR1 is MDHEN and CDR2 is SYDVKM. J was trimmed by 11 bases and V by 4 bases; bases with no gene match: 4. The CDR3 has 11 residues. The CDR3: CASSWEGPQYF. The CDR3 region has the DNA TGTGCCAGCAGTTGGGAGGGGCCGCAGTACTTC.

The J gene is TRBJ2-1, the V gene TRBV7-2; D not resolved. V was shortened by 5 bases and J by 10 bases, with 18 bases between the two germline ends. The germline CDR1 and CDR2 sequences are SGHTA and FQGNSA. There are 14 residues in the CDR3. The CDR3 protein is CASSHSPGGYEQFF. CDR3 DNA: TGTGCCAGCAGCCATTCCCCGGGCGGCTACGAGCAGTTCTTC.

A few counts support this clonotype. CDR3 loop: CASSQDRDNEQYF. The CDR3 nucleotides are TGTGCCAGCAGCCAAGATCGGGACAACGAGCAGTACTTC. The rearrangement joins TRBV4-2 to TRBJ2-7; D is perhaps TRBD1 (6 bases). Trimming shortened V by 0 bases and J by 5 bases, and 8 bases separated the two germline ends. The CDR3 covers 13 residues. Per germline, CDR1 LGHNA and CDR2 YNFKEQ.

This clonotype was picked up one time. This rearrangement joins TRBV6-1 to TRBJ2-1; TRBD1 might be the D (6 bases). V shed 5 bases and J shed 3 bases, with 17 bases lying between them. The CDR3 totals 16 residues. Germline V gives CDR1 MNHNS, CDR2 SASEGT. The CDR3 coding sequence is TGTGCCAGCAGTCTTGATCCAGGGGCAAACTACAATGAGCAGTTCTTC. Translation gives CASSLDPGANYNEQFF.

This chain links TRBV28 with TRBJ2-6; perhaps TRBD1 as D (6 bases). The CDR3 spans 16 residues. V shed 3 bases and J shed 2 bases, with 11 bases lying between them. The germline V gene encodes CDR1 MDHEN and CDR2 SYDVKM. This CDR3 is CASSFLGGAGANVLTF. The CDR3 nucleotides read TGTGCCAGCAGTTTTTTAGGGGGAGCTGGGGCCAACGTCCTGACTTTC.

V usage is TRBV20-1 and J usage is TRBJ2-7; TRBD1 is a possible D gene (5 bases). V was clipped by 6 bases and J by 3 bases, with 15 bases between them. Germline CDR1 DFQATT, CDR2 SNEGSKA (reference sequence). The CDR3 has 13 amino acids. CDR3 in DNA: TGCAGTGCCAGACAGTCAGGGTTCTACGAGCAGTACTTC. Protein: CSARQSGFYEQYF.

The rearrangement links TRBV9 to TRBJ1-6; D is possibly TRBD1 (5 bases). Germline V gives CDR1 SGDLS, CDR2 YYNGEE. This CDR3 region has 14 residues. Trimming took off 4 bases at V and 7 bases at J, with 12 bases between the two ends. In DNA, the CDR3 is TGTGCCAGCAGCCGACAGACCCTAAATTCACCCCTCCACTTT. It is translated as CASSRQTLNSPLHF. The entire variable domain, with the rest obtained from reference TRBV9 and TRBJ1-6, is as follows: DSGVTQTPKHLITATGQRVTLRCSPRSGDLSVYWYQQSLDQGLQFLIQYYNGEERAKGNILERFSAQQFPDLHSELNLSSLELGDSALYFCASSRQTLNSPLHFGNGTRLTVT.